This is a list of T cell receptor beta chains from one sample in a study of spatial heterogeneity in lung cancer. TCRdb processed the 5' RACE reads anew with MiXCR; each CDR3 protein has one entry. Of nearly 15,000 distinct CDR3 sequences in the sample, roughly 6.6% are singletons; the top ten hold 7.5% to 9.5%. The sequencing used lung tumor tissue, collected at surgery. The origin of the receptors is a male donor with early-stage non-small cell lung cancer. CDR3s include the opening cysteine and the closing phenylalanine or tryptophan. D genes are given only for firm matches. Rows may omit the clone size; those that give it use once, few, many or a size class.

d_gene	v_gene	abundance	j_gene	CDR3aa	CDR3nt
NA	TRBV2	few	TRBJ1-1	CASSRDKNTEAFF	TGTGCCAGCAGTCGGGACAAAAACACTGAAGCTTTCTTT
TRBD1	TRBV20-1	NA	TRBJ2-3	CSATTGASDTQYF	TGCAGTGCCACGACAGGGGCTTCAGATACGCAGTATTTT
NA	TRBV15	many	TRBJ2-7	CATSREGGRYYEQYF	TGTGCCACCAGCAGAGAAGGGGGTCGGTACTACGAGCAGTACTTC
TRBD1	TRBV5-1	many	TRBJ2-1	CASSLSDRGQEFF	TGCGCCAGCAGCTTATCGGACAGGGGGCAAGAGTTCTTC
NA	TRBV6-6	NA	TRBJ1-5	CASSYSGVGRSQPQHF	TGTGCCAGCAGTTACTCGGGAGTGGGCAGGAGTCAGCCCCAGCATTTT
NA	TRBV7-2	NA	TRBJ1-4	CASSTTDGLIGKLFF	TGTGCCAGCAGCACCACCGACGGGCTTATCGGAAAACTGTTTTTT
TRBD2	TRBV5-1	NA	TRBJ2-1	CASSLRGTSGESEQFF	TGCGCCAGCAGCTTACGGGGGACTAGCGGGGAGAGTGAGCAGTTCTTC
NA	TRBV7-2	medium-sized	TRBJ2-1	CASTVGGPGEQFF	TGTGCCAGCACGGTGGGGGGGCCCGGTGAGCAGTTCTTC
NA	TRBV20-1	many	TRBJ2-7	CSASATGLYEQYF	TGCAGTGCTAGCGCGACGGGACTTTACGAGCAGTACTTC
TRBD2	TRBV12-5	many	TRBJ2-1	CATSGTSTEIDEQFF	TGTGCTACCTCAGGGACTAGCACCGAGATCGATGAGCAGTTCTTC
NA	TRBV7-8	NA	TRBJ1-3	CASSADGLTGSGNTIYF	TGTGCCAGCAGCGCAGATGGACTGACCGGCTCTGGAAACACCATATATTTT
NA	TRBV10-3	many	TRBJ1-1	CALRERGDTEAFF	TGTGCCCTCAGGGAAAGAGGAGACACTGAAGCTTTCTTT
NA	TRBV7-2	many	TRBJ1-5	CASSPVGGQPQHF	TGTGCCAGCAGCCCGGTGGGGGGTCAGCCCCAGCATTTT
NA	TRBV5-6	medium-sized	TRBJ2-5	CASSQLGGGKETQYF	TGTGCCAGCAGCCAACTAGGTGGAGGAAAAGAGACCCAGTACTTC
NA	TRBV7-3	NA	TRBJ2-5	CASSPRRGETQYF	TGTGCCAGCAGCCCGCGGAGGGGAGAGACCCAGTACTTC
TRBD1	TRBV19	NA	TRBJ1-1	CASSPAQGANTEAFF	TGTGCCAGTAGTCCAGCCCAGGGGGCAAACACTGAAGCTTTCTTT
NA	TRBV7-9	many	TRBJ1-1	CASSRGDTEAFF	TGTGCCAGCAGCCGAGGGGACACTGAAGCTTTCTTT
NA	TRBV13	NA	TRBJ1-1	CASSLVPDPTRWNTEAFF	TGTGCCAGCAGCTTAGTACCGGACCCGACGCGATGGAACACTGAAGCTTTCTTT
NA	TRBV5-1	medium-sized	TRBJ2-3	CASSFGFTDTQYF	TGCGCCAGCAGCTTCGGATTCACAGATACGCAGTATTTT
TRBD2	TRBV27	NA	TRBJ2-1	CASSFSGSGSFNEQFF	TGTGCCAGCAGTTTCTCTGGTAGCGGGAGTTTCAATGAGCAGTTCTTC
TRBD2	TRBV6-2/TRBV6-3	medium-sized	TRBJ2-1	CASSSASGGQGEQFF	TGTGCCAGCAGTTCCGCTAGCGGGGGGCAAGGGGAGCAGTTCTTC
NA	TRBV3-1	NA	TRBJ2-3	CASSHGTRGGLDTQYF	TGTGCCAGCAGCCATGGAACTAGGGGCGGATTGGATACGCAGTATTTT
TRBD2	TRBV6-5	many	TRBJ2-3	CASSKGRLAGSDTQYF	TGTGCCAGCAGTAAGGGCCGACTAGCGGGGTCGGATACGCAGTATTTT
TRBD1	TRBV6-2/TRBV6-3	medium-sized	TRBJ2-2	CASTRDRGNTGELFF	TGTGCCAGCACGAGGGACAGGGGGAACACCGGGGAGCTGTTTTTT
NA	TRBV20-1	many	TRBJ2-3	CSARSADTQYF	TGCAGTGCACGTTCGGCAGATACGCAGTATTTT
TRBD2	TRBV3-1	many	TRBJ2-1	CASSPGTGGNYNEQFF	TGTGCCAGCAGCCCCGGAACCGGGGGGAACTACAATGAGCAGTTCTTC
NA	TRBV9	many	TRBJ2-2	CASSSTGELFF	TGTGCCAGCAGCAGCACCGGGGAGCTGTTTTTT
TRBD1	TRBV6-5	NA	TRBJ2-2	CASSYDRAGELFF	TGTGCCAGCAGTTATGACAGGGCCGGGGAGCTGTTTTTT
NA	TRBV6-2/TRBV6-3	NA	TRBJ2-4	CASSYNPSGPPVKNIQYF	TGTGCCAGCAGTTACAATCCGAGCGGGCCTCCAGTCAAAAACATTCAGTACTTC
NA	TRBV2	many	TRBJ2-2	CASRAYSYGNTGELFF	TGTGCCAGCAGAGCTTACTCTTACGGTAACACCGGGGAGCTGTTTTTT
TRBD2	TRBV7-2	medium-sized	TRBJ2-1	CASSRAGGLDYNEQFF	TGTGCCAGCAGCCGAGCGGGAGGATTGGACTACAATGAGCAGTTCTTC
NA	TRBV24-1	many	TRBJ1-2	CATSEEWDYGYTF	TGTGCCACCAGTGAAGAATGGGACTATGGCTACACCTTC
NA	TRBV15	NA	TRBJ1-1	CATSRLGVTEAFF	TGTGCCACCAGCAGATTAGGGGTTACTGAAGCTTTCTTT
NA	TRBV3-1	NA	TRBJ1-3	CASSPPRRGSGNTIYF	TGTGCCAGCAGCCCCCCTCGGCGCGGCTCTGGAAACACCATATATTTT
TRBD2	TRBV11-1	few	TRBJ2-2	CASSFQRDRRTGELFF	TGTGCCAGCAGCTTTCAGCGGGATAGACGAACCGGGGAGCTGTTTTTT
NA	TRBV6-1	NA	TRBJ1-2	CASSEALRGSNYGYTF	TGTGCCAGCAGTGAAGCGCTTCGCGGGTCTAACTATGGCTACACCTTC
NA	TRBV20-1	few	TRBJ1-4	CSAQTGPHEKLFF	TGCAGTGCTCAAACAGGGCCCCATGAAAAACTGTTTTTT